This TCR beta chain was captured by sequencing in a study of blood T cell repertoires in COVID-19. Study at large: Both acute and convalescent COVID-19 samples were obtained from the United States, Italy and Spain. Sample material is recorded as cDNA or gDNA derived from T cells, B-cell-depleted T cells, or PBMCs.

Sequencing was performed with immunoSEQ multiplex PCR; in TCRdb, only in-frame clones are kept and a portion is missing. Found here are about 250,000 clones, roughly 85% of them singletons; the top ten hold 5% to 6.5%. Germline values: CDR1 MNHEY, CDR2 SMNVEV (reference sequence). CDR3 length equals 13 residues. V lost 9 bases and J 2 bases, leaving 11 bases between the germline ends. This TCR came from a man between 45 and 60 years old with active or convalescent COVID-19. Input material: peripheral blood. The gene calls are TRBV27 and TRBJ2-1; D is uncertain. The CDR3 coding sequence is TGTGCCAGTTGTCCCTTCCCCTACAATGAGCAGTTCTTC. Translated: CASCPFPYNEQFF.